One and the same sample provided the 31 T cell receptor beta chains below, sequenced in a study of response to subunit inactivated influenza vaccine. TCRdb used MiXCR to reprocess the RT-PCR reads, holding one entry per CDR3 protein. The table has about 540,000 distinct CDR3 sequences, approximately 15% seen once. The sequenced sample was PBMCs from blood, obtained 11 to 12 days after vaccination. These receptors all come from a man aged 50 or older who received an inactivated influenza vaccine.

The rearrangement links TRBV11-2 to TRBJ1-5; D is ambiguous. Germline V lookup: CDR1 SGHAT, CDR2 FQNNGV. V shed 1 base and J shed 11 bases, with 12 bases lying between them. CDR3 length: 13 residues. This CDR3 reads CASSLGPQLAQHF. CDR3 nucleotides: TGTGCCAGCAGCTTAGGCCCCCAGCTGGCCCAGCATTTT. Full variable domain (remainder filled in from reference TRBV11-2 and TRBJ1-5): EAGVAQSPRYKIIEKRQSVAFWCNPISGHATLYWYQQILGQGPKLLIQFQNNGVVDDSQLPKDRFSAERLKGVDSTLKIQPAKLEDSAVYLCASSLGPQLAQHFGDGTRLSIL.

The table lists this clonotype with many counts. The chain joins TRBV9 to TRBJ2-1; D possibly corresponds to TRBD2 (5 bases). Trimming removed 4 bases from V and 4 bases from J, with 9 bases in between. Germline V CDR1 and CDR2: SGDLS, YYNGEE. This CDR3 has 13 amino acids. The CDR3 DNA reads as TGTGCCAGCAGCAGGACTTCTTACAATGAGCAGTTCTTC. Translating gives CASSRTSYNEQFF.

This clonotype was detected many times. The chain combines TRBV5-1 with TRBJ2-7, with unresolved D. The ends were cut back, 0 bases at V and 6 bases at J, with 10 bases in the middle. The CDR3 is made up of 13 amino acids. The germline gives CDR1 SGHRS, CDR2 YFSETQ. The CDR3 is CASSLDPWGEQYF. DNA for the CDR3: TGCGCCAGCAGCTTGGATCCCTGGGGCGAGCAGTACTTC.

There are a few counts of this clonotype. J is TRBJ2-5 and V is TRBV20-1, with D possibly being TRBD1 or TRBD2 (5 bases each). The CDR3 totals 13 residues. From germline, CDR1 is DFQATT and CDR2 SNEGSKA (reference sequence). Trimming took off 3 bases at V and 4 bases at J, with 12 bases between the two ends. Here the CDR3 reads CSARGTRRETQYF. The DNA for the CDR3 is TGCAGTGCTAGGGGGACCCGCCGAGAGACCCAGTACTTC.

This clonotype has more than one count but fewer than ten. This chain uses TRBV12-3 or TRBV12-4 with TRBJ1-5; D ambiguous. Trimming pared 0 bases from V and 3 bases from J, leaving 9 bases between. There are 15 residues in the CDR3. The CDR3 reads CASSLAGGNNQPQHF. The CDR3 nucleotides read TGTGCCAGCAGTTTAGCGGGAGGGAACAATCAGCCCCAGCATTTT.

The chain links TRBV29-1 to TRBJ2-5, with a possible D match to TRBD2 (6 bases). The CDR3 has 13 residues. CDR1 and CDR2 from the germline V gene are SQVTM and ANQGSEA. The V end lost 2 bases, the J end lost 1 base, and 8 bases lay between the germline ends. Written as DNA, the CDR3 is TGCAGCGTTGAACTAGCGATCCAAGAGACCCAGTACTTC. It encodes CSVELAIQETQYF.

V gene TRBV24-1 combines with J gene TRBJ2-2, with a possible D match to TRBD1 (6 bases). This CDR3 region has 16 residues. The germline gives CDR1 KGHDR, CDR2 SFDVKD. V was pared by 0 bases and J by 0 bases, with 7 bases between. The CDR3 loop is CATSDLEGANTGELFF. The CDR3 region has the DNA TGTGCCACCAGTGATTTGGAGGGGGCGAACACCGGGGAGCTGTTTTTT.

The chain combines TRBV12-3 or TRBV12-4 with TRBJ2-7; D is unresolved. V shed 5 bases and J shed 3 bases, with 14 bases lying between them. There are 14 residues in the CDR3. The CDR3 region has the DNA TGTGCCAGCAGTACGCCGGAGCAGATCTACGAGCAGTACTTC. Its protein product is CASSTPEQIYEQYF.

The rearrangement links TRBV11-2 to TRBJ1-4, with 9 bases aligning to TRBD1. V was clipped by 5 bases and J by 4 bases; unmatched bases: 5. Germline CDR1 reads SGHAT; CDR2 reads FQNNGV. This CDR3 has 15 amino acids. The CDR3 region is CASSTGQGINEKLFF. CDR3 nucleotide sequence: TGTGCCAGCAGCACCGGACAGGGGATTAATGAAAAACTGTTTTTT.

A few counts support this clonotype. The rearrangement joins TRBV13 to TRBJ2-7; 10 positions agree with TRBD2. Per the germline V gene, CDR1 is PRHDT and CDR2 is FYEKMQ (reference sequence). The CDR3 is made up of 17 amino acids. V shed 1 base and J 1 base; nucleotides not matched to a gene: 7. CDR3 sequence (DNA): TGTGCCAGCAGCTTAGTTCTAGCGGGGGTCGCATCCTACGAGCAGTACTTC. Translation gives CASSLVLAGVASYEQYF.

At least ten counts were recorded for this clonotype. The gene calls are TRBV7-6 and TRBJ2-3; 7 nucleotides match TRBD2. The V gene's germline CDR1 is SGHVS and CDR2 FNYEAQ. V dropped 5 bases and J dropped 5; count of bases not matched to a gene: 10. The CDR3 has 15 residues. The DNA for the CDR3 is TGTGCCAGCAGCGGGCTTGGAAGCGGGGTAGATACGCAGTATTTT. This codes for CASSGLGSGVDTQYF.

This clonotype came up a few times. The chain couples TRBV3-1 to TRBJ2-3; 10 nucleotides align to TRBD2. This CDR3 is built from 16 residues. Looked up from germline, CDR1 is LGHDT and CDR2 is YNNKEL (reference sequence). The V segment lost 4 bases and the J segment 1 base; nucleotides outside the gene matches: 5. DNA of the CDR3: TGTGCCAGCAGCCTGCTAGCGGGGGCCCGCACAGATACGCAGTATTTT. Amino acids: CASSLLAGARTDTQYF.

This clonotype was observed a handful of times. This chain's CDR3 is CASGLQGNQPQHF. The CDR3 DNA reads as TGTGCCAGCGGATTACAGGGGAATCAGCCCCAGCATTTT. The rearrangement joins TRBV12-3 or TRBV12-4 to TRBJ1-5, with 7 positions matching TRBD1. Trimming took 8 bases from V and 4 from J; bases not matched to a gene: 5. The CDR3 has 13 residues.

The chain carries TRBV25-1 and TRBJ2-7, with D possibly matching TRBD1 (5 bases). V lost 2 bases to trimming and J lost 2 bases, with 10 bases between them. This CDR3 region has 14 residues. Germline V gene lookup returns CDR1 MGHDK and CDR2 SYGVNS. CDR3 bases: TGTGCCAGCAGTGAACAGGGTGGACCCTACGAGCAGTACTTC. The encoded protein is CASSEQGGPYEQYF.

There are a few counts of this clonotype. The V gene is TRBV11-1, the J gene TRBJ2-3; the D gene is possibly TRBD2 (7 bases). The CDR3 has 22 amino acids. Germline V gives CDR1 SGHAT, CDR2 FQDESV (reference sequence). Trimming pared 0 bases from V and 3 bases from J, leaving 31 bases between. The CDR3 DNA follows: TGTGCCAGCAGCTTAGCGCAAGGACGGCCAAGGGGGAGCGGGATTAAAACAGATACGCAGTATTTT. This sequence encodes CASSLAQGRPRGSGIKTDTQYF.

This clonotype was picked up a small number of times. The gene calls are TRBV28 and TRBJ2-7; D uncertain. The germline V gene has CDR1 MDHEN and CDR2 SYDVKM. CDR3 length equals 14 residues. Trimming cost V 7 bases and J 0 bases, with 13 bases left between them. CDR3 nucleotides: TGTGCCAGCACCCCCGATGGAACCTCCTACGAGCAGTACTTC. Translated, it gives CASTPDGTSYEQYF.

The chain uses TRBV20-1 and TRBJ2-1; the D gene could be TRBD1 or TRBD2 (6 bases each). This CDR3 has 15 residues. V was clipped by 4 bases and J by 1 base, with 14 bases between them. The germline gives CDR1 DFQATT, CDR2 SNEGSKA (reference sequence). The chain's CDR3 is CSAKEGVTSYNEQFF. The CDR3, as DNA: TGCAGTGCTAAGGAGGGGGTTACTTCCTACAATGAGCAGTTCTTC.

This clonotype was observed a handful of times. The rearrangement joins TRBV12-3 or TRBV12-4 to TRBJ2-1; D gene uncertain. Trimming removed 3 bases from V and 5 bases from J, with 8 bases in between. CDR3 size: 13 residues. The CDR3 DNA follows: TGTGCCAGCAGTTTTCGGTCGAACAATGAGCAGTTCTTC. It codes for CASSFRSNNEQFF.

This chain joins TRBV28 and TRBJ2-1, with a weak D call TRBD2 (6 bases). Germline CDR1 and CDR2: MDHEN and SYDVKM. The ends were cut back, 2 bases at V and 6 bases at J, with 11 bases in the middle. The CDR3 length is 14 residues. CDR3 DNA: TGTGCCAGCAGTTTAGTTCTGGGAGGCAATGAGCAGTTCTTC. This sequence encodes CASSLVLGGNEQFF.

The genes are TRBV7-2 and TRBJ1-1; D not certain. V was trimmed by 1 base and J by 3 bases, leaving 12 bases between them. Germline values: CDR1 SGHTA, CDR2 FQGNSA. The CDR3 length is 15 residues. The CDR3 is CASSLVRVRDTEAFF. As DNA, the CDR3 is TGTGCCAGCAGCTTAGTTAGGGTAAGGGACACTGAAGCTTTCTTT.

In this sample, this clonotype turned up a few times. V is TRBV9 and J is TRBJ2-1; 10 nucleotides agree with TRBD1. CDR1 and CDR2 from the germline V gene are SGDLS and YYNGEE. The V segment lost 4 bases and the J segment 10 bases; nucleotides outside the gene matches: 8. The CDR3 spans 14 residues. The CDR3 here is CASSPTGTGVEQFF. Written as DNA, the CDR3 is TGTGCCAGCAGCCCTACCGGGACAGGGGTGGAGCAGTTCTTC.

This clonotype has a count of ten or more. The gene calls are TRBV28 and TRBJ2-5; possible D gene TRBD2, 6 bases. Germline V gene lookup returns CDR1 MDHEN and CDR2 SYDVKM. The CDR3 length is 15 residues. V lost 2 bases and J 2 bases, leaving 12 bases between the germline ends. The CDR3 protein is CASSLPGGPQETQYF. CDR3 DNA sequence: TGTGCCAGCAGTTTACCCGGGGGACCGCAAGAGACCCAGTACTTC.

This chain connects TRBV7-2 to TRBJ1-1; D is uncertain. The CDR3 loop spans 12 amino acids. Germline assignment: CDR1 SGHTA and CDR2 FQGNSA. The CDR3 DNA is TGTAAGGTGGTACTAAGGGACACTGAAGCTTTCTTT. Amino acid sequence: CKVVLRDTEAFF.

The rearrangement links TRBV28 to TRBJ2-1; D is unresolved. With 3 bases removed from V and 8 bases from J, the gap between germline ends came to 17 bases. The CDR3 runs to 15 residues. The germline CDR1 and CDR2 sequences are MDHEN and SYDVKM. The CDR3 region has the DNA TGTGCCAGCAGTTTCACAAATCCCTTAGGGCATGAGCAGTTCTTC. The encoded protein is CASSFTNPLGHEQFF.

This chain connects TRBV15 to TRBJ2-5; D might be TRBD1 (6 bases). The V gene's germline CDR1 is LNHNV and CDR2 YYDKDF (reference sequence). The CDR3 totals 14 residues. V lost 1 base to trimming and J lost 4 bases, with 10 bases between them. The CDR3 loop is CATSRGRGGETQYF. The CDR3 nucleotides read TGTGCCACCAGCAGAGGCCGAGGGGGAGAGACCCAGTACTTC.

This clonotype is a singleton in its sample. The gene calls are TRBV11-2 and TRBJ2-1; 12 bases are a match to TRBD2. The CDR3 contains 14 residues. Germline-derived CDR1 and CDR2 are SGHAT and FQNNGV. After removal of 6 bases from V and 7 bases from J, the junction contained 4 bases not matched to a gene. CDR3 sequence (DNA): TGTGCCAGCAGTGGTGGGACTAGCGGGAATGAGCAGTTCTTC. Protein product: CASSGGTSGNEQFF.

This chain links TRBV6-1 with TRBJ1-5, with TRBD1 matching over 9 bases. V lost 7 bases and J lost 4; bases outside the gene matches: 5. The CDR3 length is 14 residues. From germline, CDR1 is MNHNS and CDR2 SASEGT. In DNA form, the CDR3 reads TGTGCCAGCAAACCCGGGACAGGGAATCAGCCCCAGCATTTT. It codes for CASKPGTGNQPQHF.

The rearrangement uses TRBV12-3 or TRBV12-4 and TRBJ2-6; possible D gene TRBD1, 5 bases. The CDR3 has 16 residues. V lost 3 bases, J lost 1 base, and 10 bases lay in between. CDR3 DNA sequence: TGTGCCAGCAGTTTGGGGCGGCGATCTGGGGCCAACGTCCTGACTTTC. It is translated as CASSLGRRSGANVLTF.

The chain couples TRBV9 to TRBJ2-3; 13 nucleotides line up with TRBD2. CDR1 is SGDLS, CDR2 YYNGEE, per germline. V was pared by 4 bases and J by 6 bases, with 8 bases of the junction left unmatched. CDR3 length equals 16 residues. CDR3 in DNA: TGTGCCAGCAGCTCACGGACTAGCGGGAGAGGTGATACGCAGTATTTT. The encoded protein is CASSSRTSGRGDTQYF.

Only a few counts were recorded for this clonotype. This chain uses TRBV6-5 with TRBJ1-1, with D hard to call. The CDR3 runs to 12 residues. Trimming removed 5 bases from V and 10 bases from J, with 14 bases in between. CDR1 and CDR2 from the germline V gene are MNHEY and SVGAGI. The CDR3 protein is CASSAGLGRAFF. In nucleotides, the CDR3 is TGTGCCAGCAGTGCGGGCTTGGGGAGAGCTTTCTTT.

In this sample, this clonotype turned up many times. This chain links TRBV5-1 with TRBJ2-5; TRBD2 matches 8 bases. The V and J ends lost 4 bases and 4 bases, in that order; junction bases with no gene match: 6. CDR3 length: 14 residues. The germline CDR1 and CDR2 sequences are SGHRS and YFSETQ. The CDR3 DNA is TGCGCCAGCAGCATATCCGGGACTAGAGAGACCCAGTACTTC. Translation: CASSISGTRETQYF.